The 23 T cell receptor beta chains reported below all come from one sample, sequenced in a study of shared clonotypes between healthy human individuals. The data were produced by immunoSEQ multiplex PCR, yet TCRdb's version contains in-frame clones alone and is incomplete. The sample holds approximately 600,000 clones, approximately 95% seen once. Positive CCR7 selection of CD45RO-negative cells yielded the naive CD8 cells, and terminally differentiated effector memory CD45RA+ cells were excluded. The specimen was naive CD8+ T cells sorted from blood. All receptors come from a woman aged 25 to 39 in good health.

The chain carries TRBV7-6 and TRBJ2-1, with 10 bases lining up with TRBD2. Germline V gives CDR1 SGHVS, CDR2 FNYEAQ. The length of the CDR3 is 16 residues. Trimming at V came to 5 bases and at J to 7 bases, leaving 11 bases not matched to a gene. Written as DNA, the CDR3 is TGTGCCAGCAGCAGCACACTAGCGGGACCTTGGAATGAGCAGTTCTTC. It encodes CASSSTLAGPWNEQFF.

This clone was detected only once. The rearrangement links TRBV9 to TRBJ2-1; 10 nucleotides line up with TRBD1. The junction had 8 bases not matched to a gene; V was cut back by 4 bases and J by 4 bases. From germline, CDR1 is SGDLS and CDR2 YYNGEE. CDR3 length: 16 residues. CDR3 sequence: CASSKRDRGFYNEQFF. CDR3 coding DNA: TGTGCCAGCAGCAAGAGGGACAGGGGTTTTTACAATGAGCAGTTCTTC.

A note on this clone: The sample has other DNA sequences that encode this CDR3 too. The V call is TRBV15, the J call TRBJ1-5; a possible D gene is TRBD1 (5 bases). The CDR3 loop spans 15 amino acids. Germline V lookup: CDR1 LNHNV, CDR2 YYDKDF (reference sequence). Trimming took off 0 bases at V and 6 bases at J, with 12 bases between the two ends. CDR3 coding DNA: TGTGCCACCAGCAGAGATTTGGGGGGAGGTCAGCCCCAGCATTTT. As protein: CATSRDLGGGQPQHF.

CDR3 DNA sequence: TGCGCCAGCAGCCAAGGTGACAGGGCAACAAACAATGAGCAGTTCTTC. It encodes CASSQGDRATNNEQFF. This chain uses TRBV4-1 with TRBJ2-1, with 7 positions matching TRBD1. V lost 1 base, J lost 5 bases, and 8 bases stayed unmatched. CDR3 length: 16 amino acids. CDR1 is MGHRA, CDR2 YSYEKL, per germline.

To note about this clone: Distinct nucleotide sequences in the sample also encode this CDR3. This rearrangement joins TRBV7-2 to TRBJ2-1; 12 nucleotides align to TRBD2. This CDR3 is 15 amino acids long. Germline V gene data show CDR1 as SGHTA and CDR2 as FQGNSA. V dropped 5 bases and J dropped 4; count of bases not matched to a gene: 3. CDR3 in amino acids: CASSPGLAGYNEQFF. The DNA for the CDR3 is TGTGCCAGCAGCCCGGGACTAGCGGGTTACAATGAGCAGTTCTTC.

This sequence joins TRBV21-1 and TRBJ1-1. TRBV21-1 is a pseudogene segment. The CDR3 length is 15 residues. The CDR3 DNA reads as TGTGCCAGCAGCAAAGCTGCCTGGCGGGACACTGAAGCTTTCTTT. Amino acids: CASSKAAWRDTEAFF.

The genes are TRBV4-2 and TRBJ2-1; 9 nucleotides agree with TRBD2. The germline V gene encodes CDR1 LGHNA and CDR2 YNFKEQ. V gave up 4 bases and J gave up 4 bases; unmatched junction bases: 8. CDR3 length: 16 amino acids. CDR3 in amino acids: CASSPAVTSGYNEQFF. CDR3 bases: TGTGCCAGCAGCCCTGCCGTGACTAGCGGATACAATGAGCAGTTCTTC.

This clone was counted a single time. The CDR3 protein is CASSLGNTIYF. In nucleotides, the CDR3 is TGTGCCAGCAGCTTAGGAAACACCATATATTTT. V is TRBV7-8 and J is TRBJ1-3, with D unclear. V was shortened by 1 base and J by 5 bases, with 0 bases between the two germline ends. The CDR3 is 11 amino acids. Germline lookup yields CDR1 SGHVS and CDR2 FQNEAQ. Complete variable domain (other parts from reference TRBV7-8 and TRBJ1-3): GAGVSQSPRYKVAKRGQDVALRCDPISGHVSLFWYQQALGQGPEFLTYFQNEAQLDKSGLPSDRFFAERPEGSVSTLKIQRTQQEDSAVYLCASSLGNTIYFGEGSWLTVV.

The genes are TRBV10-2 and TRBJ1-3, with D unresolved. The germline CDR1 and CDR2 sequences are WSHSY and SAAADI. The CDR3 runs to 15 residues. Trimming removed 2 bases from V and 0 bases from J, with 8 bases in between. The CDR3 is CASSEIGISGNTIYF. In DNA, the CDR3 is TGCGCCAGCAGTGAGATAGGGATCTCTGGAAACACCATATATTTT.

The genes are TRBV7-9 and TRBJ2-1, with 10 bases matching TRBD2. The CDR3 length is 14 residues. The ends lost 4 bases at V and 3 bases at J; junction bases unmatched: 0. Per germline, CDR1 SEHNR and CDR2 FQNEAQ (reference sequence). Here the CDR3 reads CASSWTSGYNEQFF. CDR3 coding DNA: TGTGCCAGCAGCTGGACTAGCGGCTACAATGAGCAGTTCTTC.

The CDR3 DNA reads TGTGCCAGCACTCTTTCCGGAGGTAGCAATCAGCCCCAGCATTTT. Translating gives CASTLSGGSNQPQHF. J is TRBJ1-5 and V is TRBV27; D gene uncertain. V shed 7 bases and J shed 0 bases, with 13 bases lying between them. The CDR3 has 15 residues. The germline CDR1 and CDR2 sequences are MNHEY and SMNVEV (reference sequence).

The chain is built from TRBV27 and TRBJ2-7; TRBD2 matches at 12 bases. The CDR3 covers 15 residues. Looked up from germline, CDR1 is MNHEY and CDR2 is SMNVEV (reference sequence). V was pared by 5 bases and J by 6 bases, with 8 bases of the junction left unmatched. The CDR3 DNA reads TGTGCCAGCAGTCTCACACTAGCGGGAGGCACCGAGCAGTACTTC. Translated, it gives CASSLTLAGGTEQYF.

This clone was detected only once. The CDR3 reads CASRTSGSGTSTDTQYF. As DNA, the CDR3 is TGTGCCAGCAGAACTAGCGGGAGCGGGACTAGCACAGATACGCAGTATTTT. The chain employs TRBV2 and TRBJ2-3; 11 bases are shared with TRBD2. The V segment lost 6 bases and the J segment 0 bases; nucleotides outside the gene matches: 8. The CDR3 is 17 residues long. CDR1 is SNHLY, CDR2 FYNNEI, per germline.

The gene calls are TRBV9 and TRBJ2-7; tentative D call: TRBD2 (6 bases). Germline loops: CDR1 SGDLS, CDR2 YYNGEE. The CDR3 length is 14 residues. V shed 0 bases and J shed 3 bases, with 10 bases lying between them. In DNA, the CDR3 is TGTGCCAGCAGCGTAGGGGCGGGACTCTACGAGCAGTACTTC. Translation gives CASSVGAGLYEQYF.

Here the CDR3 reads CASSLAWTAYEQYF. The CDR3 nucleotides read TGTGCCAGCAGCCTAGCTTGGACAGCCTACGAGCAGTACTTC. V usage is TRBV14 and J usage is TRBJ2-7; the D gene is possibly TRBD1 (6 bases). Germline V gene data show CDR1 as SGHDN and CDR2 as FVKESK. V lost 4 bases and J 2 bases, leaving 12 bases between the germline ends. The CDR3 has 14 amino acids.

The chain couples TRBV7-8 to TRBJ2-5; D unclear. Germline CDR1 and CDR2: SGHVS and FQNEAQ. Trimming cost V 2 bases and J 5 bases, with 9 bases left between them. The CDR3 is 13 amino acids. As DNA, the CDR3 is TGTGCCAGCAGCTTATTTGGGTCCGAGACCCAGTACTTC. Protein: CASSLFGSETQYF. Supplemented by reference TRBV7-8 and TRBJ2-5, the full variable domain reads GAGVSQSPRYKVAKRGQDVALRCDPISGHVSLFWYQQALGQGPEFLTYFQNEAQLDKSGLPSDRFFAERPEGSVSTLKIQRTQQEDSAVYLCASSLFGSETQYFGPGTRLLVL.

The chain joins TRBV9 to TRBJ2-1; unclear D gene. This CDR3 is built from 16 residues. Per the germline V gene, CDR1 is SGDLS and CDR2 is YYNGEE. V lost 4 bases, J lost 0 bases, and 14 bases lay in between. The CDR3 sequence is CASSPPTRSSYNEQFF. Written as DNA, the CDR3 is TGTGCCAGCAGCCCCCCGACACGGAGCTCCTACAATGAGCAGTTCTTC. Based on the CDR3 plus reference TRBV9 and TRBJ2-1, the full variable domain is DSGVTQTPKHLITATGQRVTLRCSPRSGDLSVYWYQQSLDQGLQFLIQYYNGEERAKGNILERFSAQQFPDLHSELNLSSLELGDSALYFCASSPPTRSSYNEQFFGPGTRLTVL.

V and J are TRBV9 and TRBJ1-5, with TRBD1 as a possible D gene (5 bases). Germline V gene data show CDR1 as SGDLS and CDR2 as YYNGEE. The CDR3 spans 14 residues. V was pared by 7 bases and J by 2 bases, with 13 bases between. Here the CDR3 DNA reads TGTGCCAGCGCGAGGGGAGGGGGCAATCAGCCCCAGCATTTT. This encodes CASARGGGNQPQHF.

This sequence joins TRBV2 and TRBJ2-7, with 8 positions matching TRBD1. Trimming at V came to 6 bases and at J to 3 bases, leaving 7 bases not matched to a gene. The germline V gene has CDR1 SNHLY and CDR2 FYNNEI. The length of the CDR3 is 14 residues. The CDR3 DNA sequence: TGTGCCAGCAGCGCCGACAGGGGAGGCTACGAGCAGTACTTC. This encodes CASSADRGGYEQYF.

The chain carries TRBV19 and TRBJ2-3, with TRBD1 matching 8 bases. The junction had 8 bases not matched to a gene; V was cut back by 3 bases and J by 6 bases. The CDR3 is 15 amino acids. The germline CDR1 and CDR2 sequences are LNHDA and SQIVND (reference sequence). CDR3 bases: TGTGCCAGTAGTATCGGGACAGGCAACCCGGATACGCAGTATTTT. Protein: CASSIGTGNPDTQYF.

The V gene is TRBV13, the J gene TRBJ2-1; TRBD2 matches 14 bases. Losses at the gene ends were 5 bases for V and 4 bases for J; bases not matched to a gene: 7. The length of the CDR3 is 17 residues. CDR1 PRHDT and CDR2 FYEKMQ come from the germline V gene (reference sequence). CDR3 residues: CASSGVGLAGGYNEQFF. In DNA form, the CDR3 reads TGTGCCAGCAGCGGAGTAGGACTAGCGGGAGGATACAATGAGCAGTTCTTC.

The chain recombines TRBV7-8 with TRBJ1-2, with D tentatively TRBD1 (6 bases). Germline lookup yields CDR1 SGHVS and CDR2 FQNEAQ. Trimming took 3 bases from V and 8 from J, leaving 22 bases between them. The CDR3 spans 16 residues. This CDR3 reads CASSLGSAGALGGYTF. The CDR3 DNA reads TGTGCCAGCAGCTTGGGTTCGGCAGGGGCTCTCGGGGGCTACACCTTC. Together with reference TRBV7-8 and TRBJ1-2, the CDR3 gives the full variable domain: GAGVSQSPRYKVAKRGQDVALRCDPISGHVSLFWYQQALGQGPEFLTYFQNEAQLDKSGLPSDRFFAERPEGSVSTLKIQRTQQEDSAVYLCASSLGSAGALGGYTFGSGTRLTVV.

The rearrangement links TRBV11-2 to TRBJ2-7; TRBD1 might be the D (5 bases). With 5 bases removed from V and 4 bases from J, the gap between germline ends came to 12 bases. The CDR3 runs 13 residues. In germline, CDR1 is SGHAT, CDR2 FQNNGV. In DNA, the CDR3 is TGTGCCAGCAGCCCCGGACACCGATACGAGCAGTACTTC. Translating gives CASSPGHRYEQYF.